Below, 5 T cell receptor beta chains from the same sample are listed, as sequenced in a study of OX40 agonist ivuxolimab in advanced cancers. Libraries were prepared by immunoSEQ multiplex PCR; TCRdb keeps only in-frame clonotypes and omits some of them. The sample consists of some 74,000 clones, 86% of them appearing once. The starting material was CD4+ or CD8+ T cells sorted from blood, obtained in a trial of the OX40 agonist ivuxolimab. The receptors were sampled from an adult with an advanced solid tumor such as melanoma, head and neck, liver or kidney cancer.

This clone rates as medium-sized. The chain links TRBV7-8 to TRBJ1-1; D is possibly TRBD1 (6 bases). With 1 base removed from V and 5 bases from J, the gap between germline ends came to 17 bases. There are 16 residues in the CDR3. Germline loops: CDR1 SGHVS, CDR2 FQNEAQ. CDR3 loop: CASSLGGQGLGTEAFF. CDR3 bases: TGTGCCAGCAGCTTAGGGGGGCAGGGATTAGGTACTGAAGCTTTCTTT.

J is TRBJ2-5 and V is TRBV11-2, with D perhaps given as TRBD1 or TRBD2 (5 bases each). The V end lost 7 bases, the J end lost 5 bases, and 20 bases lay between the germline ends. From germline, CDR1 is SGHAT and CDR2 FQNNGV. The CDR3 spans 15 residues. Written as DNA, the CDR3 is TGTGCCAGCACCAGAGGGGCAGGGCCGTATGAGACCCAGTACTTC. Translating it yields CASTRGAGPYETQYF.

CDR3 in DNA: TGTGCCAGCAGCCCCGCAGGGGGGGGGCAGGCCTCCTACGAGCAGTACTTC. It encodes CASSPAGGGQASYEQYF. This sequence joins TRBV9 and TRBJ2-7; D is tentatively TRBD1 or TRBD2 (7 bases each). The V end lost 4 bases, the J end lost 0 bases, and 20 bases lay between the germline ends. The CDR3 extends over 17 amino acids. CDR1 is SGDLS and CDR2 is YYNGEE in the germline V gene.

The V and J genes are TRBV2 and TRBJ2-5, with TRBD1 matching 8 bases. Germline CDR1 reads SNHLY; CDR2 reads FYNNEI. The CDR3 has 14 residues. V was pared by 8 bases and J by 4 bases, with 9 bases of the junction left unmatched. The CDR3 loop is CASDRGQRIETQYF. CDR3 nucleotide sequence: TGTGCCAGCGACAGGGGACAACGGATAGAGACCCAGTACTTC.

The rearrangement joins TRBV9 to TRBJ2-6; D is uncertain. The V gene lost 4 bases and the J gene lost 1 base, with 9 bases spanning the gap. Germline V gene lookup returns CDR1 SGDLS and CDR2 YYNGEE. This CDR3 is built from 15 residues. CDR3: CASSPRWSGANVLTF. The CDR3 DNA sequence: TGTGCCAGCAGCCCCCGGTGGTCTGGGGCCAACGTCCTGACTTTC.